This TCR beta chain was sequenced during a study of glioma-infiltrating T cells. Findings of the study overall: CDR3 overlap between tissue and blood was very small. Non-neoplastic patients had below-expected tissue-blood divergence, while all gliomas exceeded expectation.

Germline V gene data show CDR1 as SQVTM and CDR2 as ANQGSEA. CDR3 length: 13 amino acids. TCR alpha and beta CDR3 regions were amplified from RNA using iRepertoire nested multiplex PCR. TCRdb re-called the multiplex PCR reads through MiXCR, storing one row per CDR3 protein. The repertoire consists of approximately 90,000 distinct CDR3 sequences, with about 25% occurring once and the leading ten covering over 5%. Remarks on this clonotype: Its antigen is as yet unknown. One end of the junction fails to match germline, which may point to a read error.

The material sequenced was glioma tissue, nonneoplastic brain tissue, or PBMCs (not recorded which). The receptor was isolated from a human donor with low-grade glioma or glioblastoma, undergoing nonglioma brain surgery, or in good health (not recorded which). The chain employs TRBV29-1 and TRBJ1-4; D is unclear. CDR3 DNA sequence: TGCAGCGCGGAGCAAGCAACTAATGAAGAACTGTTTTTT. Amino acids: CSAEQATNEELFF.